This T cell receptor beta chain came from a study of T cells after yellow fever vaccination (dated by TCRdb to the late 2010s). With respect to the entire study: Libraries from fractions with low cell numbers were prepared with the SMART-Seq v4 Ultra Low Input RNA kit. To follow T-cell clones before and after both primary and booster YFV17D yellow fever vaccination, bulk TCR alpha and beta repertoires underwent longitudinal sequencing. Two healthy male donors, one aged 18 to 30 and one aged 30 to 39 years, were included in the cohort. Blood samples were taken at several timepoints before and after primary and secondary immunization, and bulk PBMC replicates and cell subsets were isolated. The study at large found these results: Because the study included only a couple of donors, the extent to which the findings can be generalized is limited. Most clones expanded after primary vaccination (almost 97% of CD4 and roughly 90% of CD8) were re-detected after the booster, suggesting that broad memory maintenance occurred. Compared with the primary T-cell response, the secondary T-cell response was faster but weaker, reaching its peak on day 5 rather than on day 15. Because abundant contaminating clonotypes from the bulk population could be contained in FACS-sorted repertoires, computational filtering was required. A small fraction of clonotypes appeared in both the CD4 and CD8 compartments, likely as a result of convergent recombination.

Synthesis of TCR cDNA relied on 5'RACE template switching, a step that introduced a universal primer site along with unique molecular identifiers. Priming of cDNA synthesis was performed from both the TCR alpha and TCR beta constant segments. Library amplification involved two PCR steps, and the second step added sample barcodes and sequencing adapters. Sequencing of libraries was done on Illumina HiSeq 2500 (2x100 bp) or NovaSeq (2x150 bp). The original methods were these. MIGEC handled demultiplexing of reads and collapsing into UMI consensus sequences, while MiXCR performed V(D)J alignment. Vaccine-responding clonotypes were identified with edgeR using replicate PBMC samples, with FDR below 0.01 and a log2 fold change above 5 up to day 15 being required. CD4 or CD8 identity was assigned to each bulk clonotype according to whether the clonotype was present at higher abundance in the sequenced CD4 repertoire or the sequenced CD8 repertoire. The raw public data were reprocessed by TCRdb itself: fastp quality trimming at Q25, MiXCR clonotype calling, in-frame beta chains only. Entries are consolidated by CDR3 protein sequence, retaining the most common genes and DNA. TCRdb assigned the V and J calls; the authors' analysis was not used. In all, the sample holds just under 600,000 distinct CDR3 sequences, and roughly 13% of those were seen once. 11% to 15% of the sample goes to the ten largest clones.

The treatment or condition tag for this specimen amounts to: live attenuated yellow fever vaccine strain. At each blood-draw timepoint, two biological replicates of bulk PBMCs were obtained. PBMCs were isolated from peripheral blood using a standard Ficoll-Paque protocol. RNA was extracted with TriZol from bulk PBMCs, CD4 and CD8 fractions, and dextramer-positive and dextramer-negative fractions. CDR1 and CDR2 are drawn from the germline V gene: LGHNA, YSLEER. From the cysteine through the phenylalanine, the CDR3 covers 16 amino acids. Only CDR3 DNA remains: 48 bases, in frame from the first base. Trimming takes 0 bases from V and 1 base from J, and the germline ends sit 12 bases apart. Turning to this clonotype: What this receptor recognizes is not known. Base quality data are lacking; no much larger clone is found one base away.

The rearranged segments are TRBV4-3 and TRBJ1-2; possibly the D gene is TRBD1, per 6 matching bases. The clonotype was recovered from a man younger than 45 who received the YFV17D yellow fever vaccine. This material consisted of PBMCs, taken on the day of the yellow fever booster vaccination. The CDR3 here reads CASSQDMQGSNYGYTF. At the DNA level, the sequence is TGCGCCAGCAGCCAAGATATGCAGGGGAGTAACTATGGCTACACCTTC.